This section outlines one TCR beta chain sequence together with its context. The data were taken from a study of blood T cell repertoires in COVID-19. Sequencing used immunoSEQ multiplex PCR; TCRdb keeps in-frame clones, though not all of them. The repertoire holds 150,000 to 200,000 clones, with about four fifths as singletons. The specimen was PBMCs or T cells enriched from blood (not recorded which). The source of this sequence is a woman aged 55-70 years who had recovered from COVID-19.

CDR3 in DNA: TGCGCCAGCAGCCAAGTCTCTCTTCGGACACTAAAAAGTTACAATGAGCAGTTCTTC. It yields the protein CASSQVSLRTLKSYNEQFF. The rearrangement uses TRBV4-1 and TRBJ2-1, with a weak D call TRBD1 (5 bases). The germline CDR1 and CDR2 sequences are MGHRA and YSYEKL. The CDR3 extends over 19 amino acids. Trimming pared 1 base from V and 4 bases from J, leaving 23 bases between.